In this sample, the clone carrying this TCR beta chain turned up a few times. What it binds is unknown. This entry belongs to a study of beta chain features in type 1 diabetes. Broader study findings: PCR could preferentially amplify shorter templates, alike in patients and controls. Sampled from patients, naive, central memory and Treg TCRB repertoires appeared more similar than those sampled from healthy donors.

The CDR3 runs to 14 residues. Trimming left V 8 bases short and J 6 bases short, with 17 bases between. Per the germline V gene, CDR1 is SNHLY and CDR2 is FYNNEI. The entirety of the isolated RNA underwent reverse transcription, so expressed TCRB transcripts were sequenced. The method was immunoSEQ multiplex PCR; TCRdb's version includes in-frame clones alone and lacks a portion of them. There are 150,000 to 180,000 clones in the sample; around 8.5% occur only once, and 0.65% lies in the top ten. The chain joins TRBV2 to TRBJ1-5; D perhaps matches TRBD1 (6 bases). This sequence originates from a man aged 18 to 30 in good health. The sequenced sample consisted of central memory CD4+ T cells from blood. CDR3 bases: TGTGCCAGCTCGGAACAGGGCAGCGGTCAGCCCCAGCATTTT. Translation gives CASSEQGSGQPQHF.